Listed below are T cell receptor beta chains from one sample, sequenced in a study of blood T cells in healthy people across ages. Via MiXCR, TCRdb re-called the 5' RACE reads, giving one row per CDR3 protein. The sample lists about 670,000 distinct CDR3 sequences, approximately 40% occurring once. Sequenced sample: blood. Receptors originate from a man older than 75 in good health. The CDR3 runs from the conserved cysteine through the conserved F or W. Each record gives: clone size, V gene, D gene, J gene, CDR3 DNA, CDR3 protein. D genes are given only for firm matches. Size is omitted from some rows. Given values are once, few, many or a class for expanded clones.

-,TRBV7-2,-,TRBJ2-2,TGTGCCAGCAGCTTAGGAGGGGCAGGCACCGGGGAGCTGTTTTTT,CASSLGGAGTGELFF
-,TRBV13,TRBD1,TRBJ2-3,TGTGCCAGCAGCCCGGCCGGGACAGGGAGCCCAACGGCAGATACGCAGTATTTT,CASSPAGTGSPTADTQYF
few,TRBV5-1,-,TRBJ2-5,TGCGCCAGCAGCTTGACCGGGCCTCCCAGCAATGAGCAGTACTTC,CASSLTGPPSNEQYF
few,TRBV27,-,TRBJ2-1,TGTGCCAGCAGTGATTGGGCGGGGCGGTATTCCTACAATGAGCAGTTCTTC,CASSDWAGRYSYNEQFF
-,TRBV11-2,-,TRBJ2-1,TGTGCCAGCAGCTTAGGCGCCTACCCAACCTACAATGAGCAGGTCTTC,CASSLGAYPTYNEQVF
-,TRBV20-1,TRBD2,TRBJ2-3,TGCAGTGCTGCCCTAGCGGGAGGGCCAAACACAGATACGCAGTATTTT,CSAALAGGPNTDTQYF
few,TRBV12-3/TRBV12-4,TRBD1,TRBJ1-1,TGTGCCAGCAGTAGACCGGGACAGGGGGACACTGAAGCTTTCTTT,CASSRPGQGDTEAFF
-,TRBV7-2,-,TRBJ2-5,TGTGCCAGCAGCCTTACCGACGGGGAGACCCAGTACTTC,CASSLTDGETQYF
-,TRBV14,-,TRBJ2-3,TGTGCCAGCAGCCTAACCCTAACCTCAGCTACGCAGTATTTT,CASSLTLTSATQYF
few,TRBV2,-,TRBJ1-4,TGTGCCAGCAGTCACCGGGTTCAGGGGGAAAAACTGTTTTTT,CASSHRVQGEKLFF
few,TRBV20-1,-,TRBJ2-1,TGCAGTGGTTTACAGAGCTCCTACAATGAGCAGTTCTTC,CSGLQSSYNEQFF
-,TRBV6-1,-,TRBJ2-3,TGTGCCAGCAGTGATAGCGGAACGTACGCAGATACGCAGTATTTT,CASSDSGTYADTQYF
-,TRBV27,-,TRBJ2-3,TGTGCCAGCAGTGTGAGGGTCGGAACAGATACGCAGTATTTT,CASSVRVGTDTQYF
-,TRBV28,-,TRBJ2-5,TGTGCCAGCAGTTTAAACCCTTCGGTGACCCAGTACTTC,CASSLNPSVTQYF
few,TRBV6-2/TRBV6-3,TRBD2,TRBJ2-7,TGTGCCAGCAGTATCGCTAGCGGAAACTCCTACGAGCAGTACTTC,CASSIASGNSYEQYF
-,TRBV6-2/TRBV6-3,-,TRBJ1-2,TGTGCCAGCAAAACAGGGAGGACTGACGACTATGGCTACACCTTC,CASKTGRTDDYGYTF
few,TRBV11-2,TRBD2,TRBJ2-3,TGTGCCAGCAGCTTGACCGGGACTAGCGTGGCTAGCACAGATACGCAGTATTTT,CASSLTGTSVASTDTQYF
-,TRBV20-1,-,TRBJ1-5,TGCAGTGCTAGAGATTCAAGGCTCCAGCATTTT,CSARDSRLQHF
-,TRBV10-3,-,TRBJ1-5,TGTGCCATCAGTGGGAGTTTTATTGGTAGCAATCAGCCCCAGCATTTT,CAISGSFIGSNQPQHF
-,TRBV7-8,-,TRBJ2-7,TGTGCCAGCAGCTTAGGCACCAACCCCTACGAGCAGTACTTC,CASSLGTNPYEQYF
many,TRBV4-3,-,TRBJ2-6,TGCGCCAGCAGCCAAGAGGGGGATGGCTCTGGGGCCAACGTCCTGACTTTC,CASSQEGDGSGANVLTF
few,TRBV6-1,TRBD2,TRBJ2-1,TGTGCCAGCAACGATCCGACTAGCGGGAGGCCCCATCCCCCAGATGAGCAGTTCTTC,CASNDPTSGRPHPPDEQFF
few,TRBV12-3/TRBV12-4,-,TRBJ2-5,TGTGCCAGCAGTCCACTTACAGGGGCCCCTGGAGGGAGGACCCAGTACTTC,CASSPLTGAPGGRTQYF
-,TRBV3-1,-,TRBJ2-3,TGTGCCAGCAGCCAAGGTGGGGGATTCACAGATACGCAGGATTTT,CASSQGGGFTDTQDF
-,TRBV2,TRBD2,TRBJ2-7,TGTGCCAGCAGTGCGGGGGCTAGCGGGACTCTCAAGCAGTACTTC,CASSAGASGTLKQYF
-,TRBV7-2,-,TRBJ2-2,TGTGCCAGCAGCTCCACTAGCCGAACAACCGGGGAGCTGTTTTTT,CASSSTSRTTGELFF
few,TRBV6-1,TRBD1,TRBJ2-6,TGTGCCAGTCGTGGTATGACAGGGGTCTCTGGGGCCAACGTCCTGACTTTC,CASRGMTGVSGANVLTF
few,TRBV7-2,TRBD2,TRBJ2-3,TGTGCCAGCAGCTACCTAGCGGGGGGGGATACGCAGTATTTT,CASSYLAGGDTQYF
-,TRBV10-3,-,TRBJ2-3,TGTGCCATCAGTGATGCTACAGATACGCAGTATTTT,CAISDATDTQYF
few,TRBV29-1,-,TRBJ1-1,TGCAGCGTGGGACTTACCATGAACACTGAAGCTTTCTTT,CSVGLTMNTEAFF
once,TRBV18,TRBD1,TRBJ2-6,TGTGCCAGCTCACAAAACCGGGACAGGGGGAACTCTGGGGCCAACGTCCTGACTTTC,CASSQNRDRGNSGANVLTF
few,TRBV20-1,-,TRBJ2-4,TGCAGTGTCGGCGGAGGGGCAGAAGCCAAAAACATTCAGTACTTC,CSVGGGAEAKNIQYF
many,TRBV29-1,-,TRBJ2-5,TGCAGCGGGAGGGACATGCCAGGGACCCAGTACTTC,CSGRDMPGTQYF
few,TRBV2,-,TRBJ2-1,TGTGCCAGTGCAGTTCCTAGCTCCTACAATGAGCAGTTCTTC,CASAVPSSYNEQFF
-,TRBV29-1,-,TRBJ2-1,TGCAGCGTTGACGGCAGGGTAAACAATGAGCAGTTCTTC,CSVDGRVNNEQFF
once,TRBV6-2/TRBV6-3,-,TRBJ2-1,TGTGCCAGCAGTGACATCTCGGGGAATGAGCAGTTCTTC,CASSDISGNEQFF
few,TRBV6-1,TRBD2,TRBJ2-1,TGTGCCAGCAGTGATCTTGGCGGGAGCACCTTACGCGGTGAGCAGTTCTTC,CASSDLGGSTLRGEQFF
-,TRBV7-2,-,TRBJ2-7,TGTGCCAGCAGGACCGGGCCCATCTCCTACGAGCAGTACTTC,CASRTGPISYEQYF
few,TRBV20-1,TRBD2,TRBJ2-5,TGCAGTGCTAGGCGGGGGGCATGGGAGGAGACCCAGTACTTC,CSARRGAWEETQYF
few,TRBV7-8,-,TRBJ2-7,TGTGCCAGCAGCTTAGACGAGAACTCCTACGAGCAGTACTTC,CASSLDENSYEQYF
-,TRBV9,TRBD1,TRBJ1-1,TGTGCCAGCAGCGCGGGGACAGTCCCTGAAGCTTTCTTT,CASSAGTVPEAFF
-,TRBV12-3/TRBV12-4,TRBD2,TRBJ2-3,TGTGCCAGCAGTATCACGGGACTAGGAAGCACAGATACGCAGTATTTT,CASSITGLGSTDTQYF
few,TRBV20-1,TRBD1,TRBJ1-1,TGCAGTGCTAGTCGACAGGGGAGGACTGAAGCTTTCTTT,CSASRQGRTEAFF
-,TRBV7-2,-,TRBJ2-7,TGTGCCAGCAAAGGGGGGGGACCCTACGAGCAGTACTTC,CASKGGGPYEQYF
few,TRBV6-2/TRBV6-3,-,TRBJ2-2,TGTGCCAGCAGTTCGCAAGACTCCAGGGTTACCGGGGAGCTGTTTTTT,CASSSQDSRVTGELFF
-,TRBV4-1,-,TRBJ2-2,TGCGCCAGCAGCCAAGCTGACGGGGGGAACACCGGGGAGCTGTTTTTT,CASSQADGGNTGELFF
-,TRBV20-1,-,TRBJ2-7,TGCAGTGCCCCCGATACCTACGAGCAGTACTTC,CSAPDTYEQYF
-,TRBV20-1,-,TRBJ2-7,TGCAGTGCTAGACTGGATTCCTACGAGCAGTACTTC,CSARLDSYEQYF
few,TRBV5-8,TRBD2,TRBJ2-4,TGTGCCAGCAGCCCAACGGGACTAGCGGTAGCCAAAAACATTCAGTACTTC,CASSPTGLAVAKNIQYF